The present TCR beta chain was sequenced within a study of blood T cells in healthy people across ages. Study findings and constraints: Donor CMV infection status was unknown, possibly confounding age-related changes in expanded clonotypes.

A word on this clonotype: Its antigen is undetermined.

V gave up 6 bases and J gave up 3 bases, with 11 bases separating them. CDR1 and CDR2 (germline): DFQATT, SNEGSKA (reference sequence). CDR3 length: 12 residues. PCR was performed a second time for about 7 to 11 cycles using a sample-barcoded 5' primer and a J-beta primer mix. TCRdb reprocessed the 5' RACE reads with MiXCR, giving one entry per CDR3 protein. The repertoire holds about 780,000 distinct CDR3 sequences, with about half as singletons. The rearrangement links TRBV20-1 to TRBJ1-2; D remains ambiguous. Sequencing was carried out using blood. This sequence originates from an elderly man in good health. The CDR3 DNA reads as TGCAGTGCGAGTAGGAGGGACTATGGCTACACCTTC. This encodes CSASRRDYGYTF.